The clone carrying this T cell receptor (beta chain) came up many times. Its matching antigen is unknown. This sample stems from a study of CD8 T cells in ankylosing spondylitis. The length of the CDR3 is 13 residues. J was trimmed by 7 bases and V by 4 bases; bases with no gene match: 6. Germline loops: CDR1 DFQATT, CDR2 SNEGSKA (reference sequence). Quantitative barcoded 5'-RACE was used to prepare TCR beta libraries. Via MiXCR, TCRdb re-called the 5' RACE reads, giving one row per CDR3 protein. The sample records under 250,000 distinct CDR3 sequences, under 12% being singletons. The study's findings and limits: Under 10 highly homologous variants formed a TCR beta motif that appeared characteristic of ankylosing spondylitis blood.

This receptor was obtained from a male donor with ankylosing spondylitis or in good health (not recorded which). The sequenced sample was blood, either unsorted or a sorted T cell fraction (not recorded which). V gene TRBV20-1 combines with J gene TRBJ2-1; 8 bases line up with TRBD1. DNA of the CDR3: TGCAGTGCTAATAAGGACAGGGTGAATGAGCAGTTCTTC. This encodes CSANKDRVNEQFF.